This T cell receptor beta chain is drawn from a study of blood T cell repertoires in COVID-19. Study at large: Samples taken during acute and convalescent COVID-19 were collected in the United States, Italy and Spain. In each case, the material was cDNA or gDNA derived from T cells, B-cell-depleted T cells, or PBMCs.

J gave up 5 bases and V 2 bases, and 6 bases lay outside the gene matches. The CDR3 length is 14 residues. The V gene's germline CDR1 is SGHNT and CDR2 YENEEA. Per the original data handling: Amplification of reference gene primers provided the estimated nucleated cell counts. Here immunoSEQ multiplex PCR was the method, and the copy in TCRdb shows in-frame clones only, minus some. The V and J calls and the clone size are those of that table, but D and trimming were determined from the DNA. The table has 45,000 to 55,000 clones, roughly 80% seen once. Sample: peripheral blood. The V call is TRBV11-3, the J call TRBJ2-7; 7 positions agree with TRBD1. The clonotype comes from a human donor in a cohort sampled during active COVID-19. The CDR3 DNA follows: TGTGCCAGCAGCTTACGACAGGGCGCCAACGAGCAGTACTTC. Its protein is CASSLRQGANEQYF.